Given below is one TCR beta chain in context. The sample is drawn from a study of blood T cell repertoires in COVID-19. Whole-study context: The United States, Italy and Spain supplied acute and convalescent COVID-19 samples.

V was cut by 3 bases and J by 1 base, with 4 bases left in between. Germline CDR1 reads MNHNS; CDR2 reads SASEGT. The CDR3 has 12 amino acids. Original processing notes: The assay estimated nucleated cells by amplifying reference gene primers. Sequenced by immunoSEQ multiplex PCR; TCRdb stores in-frame clones only, minus some. V and J calls and clone size are given by that table; D and trimming were obtained from the DNA. Of roughly 160,000 clones listed, 70% to 90% were seen once; the top ten hold 1% to 1.2%. The chain uses TRBV6-1 and TRBJ2-7, with unresolved D. The clonotype comes from a man aged 35 to 55 with acute or convalescent COVID-19. Source material: peripheral blood. The DNA of the CDR3 is TGTGCCAGCAGTGAGTATTCCTACGAGCAGTACTTC. Its protein product is CASSEYSYEQYF.